This T cell receptor (beta chain) was obtained from a study of blood T cell repertoires in COVID-19. Assay used: immunoSEQ multiplex PCR; TCRdb lists only in-frame clones, some missing. The data contain about 330,000 clones, 87% of them singletons. Germline-derived CDR1 and CDR2 are SGHAT and FQNNGV. V trimming: 2 bases; J trimming: 4 bases; junction bases outside the gene matches: 2. This CDR3 contains 14 residues. The source material was PBMCs or T cells enriched from blood (not recorded which). The V and J genes are TRBV11-2 and TRBJ2-3; 8 positions agree with TRBD2. This clonotype was obtained from a woman in her 30s who had recovered from COVID-19. This CDR3 is CASSLLGGADTQYF. The CDR3, as DNA: TGTGCCAGCAGCTTACTCGGGGGGGCAGATACGCAGTATTTT.